The clone carrying this T cell receptor (beta chain) was recorded once. FACS was used to enrich TEMRA cells, whereas the CD8+ and CD4+ T cells were obtained by negative isolation. This record belongs to a study of CD8 T cells in Susac syndrome. The CDR3 is 14 amino acids. Trimming removed 4 bases at V and 7 bases at J, with 19 bases between. Germline V lookup: CDR1 SQVTM, CDR2 ANQGSEA. RNA was extracted with the RNeasy kit, and a quantity of roughly 0.45 to 1 ug was reverse transcribed using random hexamers. TCRdb called the immunoSEQ multiplex PCR reads again in MiXCR, with one record for every CDR3 protein. The profile shows 180,000 or so distinct CDR3 sequences, over 90% of them singletons.

The TCR sequence derives from a human donor with multiple sclerosis. Input material: CD4+ T cells from PBMCs. The chain links TRBV29-1 to TRBJ1-2, with a weak D call TRBD1 (6 bases). CDR3 residues: CSVVKGEALPGYTF. Written as DNA, the CDR3 is TGCAGCGTTGTAAAGGGGGAGGCCCTCCCTGGCTACACCTTC.